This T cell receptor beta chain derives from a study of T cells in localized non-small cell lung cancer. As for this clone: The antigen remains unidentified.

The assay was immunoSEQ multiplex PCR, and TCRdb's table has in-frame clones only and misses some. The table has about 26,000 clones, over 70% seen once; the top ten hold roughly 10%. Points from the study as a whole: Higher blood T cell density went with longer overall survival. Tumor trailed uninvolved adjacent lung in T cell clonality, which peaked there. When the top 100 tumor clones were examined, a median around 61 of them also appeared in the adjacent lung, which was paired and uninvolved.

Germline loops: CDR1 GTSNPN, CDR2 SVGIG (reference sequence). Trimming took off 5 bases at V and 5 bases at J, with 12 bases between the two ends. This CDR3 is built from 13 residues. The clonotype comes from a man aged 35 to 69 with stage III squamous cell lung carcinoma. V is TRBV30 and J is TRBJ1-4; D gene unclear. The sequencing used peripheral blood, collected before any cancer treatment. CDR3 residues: CAWGSGENEKLFF. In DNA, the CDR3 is TGTGCCTGGGGATCGGGAGAGAATGAAAAACTGTTTTTT.